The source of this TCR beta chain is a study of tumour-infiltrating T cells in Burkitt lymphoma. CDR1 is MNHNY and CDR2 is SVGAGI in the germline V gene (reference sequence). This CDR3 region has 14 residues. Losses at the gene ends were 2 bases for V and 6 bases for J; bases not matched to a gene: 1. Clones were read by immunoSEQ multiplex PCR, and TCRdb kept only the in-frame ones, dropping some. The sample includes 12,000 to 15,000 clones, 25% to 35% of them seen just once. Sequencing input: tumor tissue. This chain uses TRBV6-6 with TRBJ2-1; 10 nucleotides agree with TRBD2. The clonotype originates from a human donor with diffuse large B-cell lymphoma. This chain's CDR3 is CASSYSGGGNEQFF. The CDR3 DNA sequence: TGTGCCAGCAGTTACAGCGGGGGGGGCAATGAGCAGTTCTTC.